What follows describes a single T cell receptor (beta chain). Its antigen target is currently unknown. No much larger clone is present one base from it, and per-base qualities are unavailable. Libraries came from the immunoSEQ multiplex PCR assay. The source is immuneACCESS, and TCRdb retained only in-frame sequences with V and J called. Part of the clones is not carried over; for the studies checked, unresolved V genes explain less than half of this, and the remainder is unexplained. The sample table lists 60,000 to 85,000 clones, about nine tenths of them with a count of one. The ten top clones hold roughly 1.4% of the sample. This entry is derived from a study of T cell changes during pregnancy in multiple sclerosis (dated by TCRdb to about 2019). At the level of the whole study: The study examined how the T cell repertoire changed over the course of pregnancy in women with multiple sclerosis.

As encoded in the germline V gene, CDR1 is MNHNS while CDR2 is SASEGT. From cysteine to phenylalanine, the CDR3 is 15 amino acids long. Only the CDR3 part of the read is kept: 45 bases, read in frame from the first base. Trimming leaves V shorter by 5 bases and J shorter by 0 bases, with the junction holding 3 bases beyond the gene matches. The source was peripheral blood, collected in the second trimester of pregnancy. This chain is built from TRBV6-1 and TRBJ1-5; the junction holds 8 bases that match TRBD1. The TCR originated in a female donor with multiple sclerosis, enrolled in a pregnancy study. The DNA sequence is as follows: TGTGCCAGCAGTCGACAGGGGAATAGCAATCAGCCCCAGCATTTT. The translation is CASSRQGNSNQPQHF.